This is a list of T cell receptor beta chains from one sample in a study of early T cells in non-severe SARS-CoV-2 infection. TCRdb itself ran the 5' RACE reads through MiXCR, one entry per CDR3 protein. The table shows roughly 53,000 distinct CDR3 sequences, with approximately 10% occurring only once. This sample comprised whole blood, obtained at baseline. All receptors come from an adult who was a healthcare worker with PCR-confirmed SARS-CoV-2 infection or an uninfected control (not recorded which). The CDR3 runs from the conserved cysteine through the conserved F or W. Each record gives: V gene, J gene, clone size, D gene, CDR3 protein, CDR3 DNA. A D gene is named only where the DNA matches it firmly. Not all rows give a size; the values are once, few, many and, for expanded clones, a class.

V gene: TRBV5-1
J gene: TRBJ2-5
clone size: few
D gene: TRBD2
CDR3 protein: CASSPRGREETQYF
CDR3 DNA: TGCGCCAGCAGCCCCCGGGGGAGGGAAGAGACCCAGTACTTC

V gene: TRBV20-1
J gene: TRBJ1-6
clone size: few
D gene: .
CDR3 protein: CSAGRAGETSPLHF
CDR3 DNA: TGCAGTGCTGGGCGGGCAGGGGAAACTTCACCCCTCCACTTT

V gene: TRBV6-5
J gene: TRBJ2-5
clone size: few
D gene: .
CDR3 protein: CASSYSETQYF
CDR3 DNA: TGTGCCAGCAGTTACTCGGAGACCCAGTACTTC

V gene: TRBV20-1
J gene: TRBJ2-3
clone size: many
D gene: .
CDR3 protein: CSVTGEVDTQYF
CDR3 DNA: TGCAGTGTGACGGGGGAGGTGGATACGCAGTATTTT

V gene: TRBV7-8
J gene: TRBJ2-5
clone size: many
D gene: TRBD2
CDR3 protein: CASSLRLAGGAGDETQYF
CDR3 DNA: TGTGCCAGCAGCCTCAGACTAGCGGGGGGCGCGGGCGATGAGACCCAGTACTTC

V gene: TRBV5-4
J gene: TRBJ2-5
clone size: few
D gene: .
CDR3 protein: CASSLASQYQETQYF
CDR3 DNA: TGTGCCAGCAGCTTGGCAAGCCAGTACCAAGAGACCCAGTACTTC

V gene: TRBV12-3/TRBV12-4
J gene: TRBJ1-4
clone size: many
D gene: .
CDR3 protein: CASSPARFYANEKLFF
CDR3 DNA: TGTGCCAGCAGTCCCGCGAGGTTTTATGCTAATGAAAAACTGTTTTTT

V gene: TRBV15
J gene: TRBJ2-3
clone size: many
D gene: TRBD2
CDR3 protein: CATSLAARLAATSTDTQYF
CDR3 DNA: TGTGCCACCAGCCTCGCAGCCCGACTAGCGGCAACTAGCACAGATACGCAGTATTTT

V gene: TRBV20-1
J gene: TRBJ2-3
clone size: many
D gene: TRBD1
CDR3 protein: CSGQASTDTQYF
CDR3 DNA: TGCTCCGGACAGGCAAGCACAGATACGCAGTATTTT

V gene: TRBV6-5
J gene: TRBJ1-4
clone size: .
D gene: .
CDR3 protein: CASRDSSNEKLFF
CDR3 DNA: TGTGCCAGCAGGGACAGCAGTAATGAAAAACTGTTTTTT

V gene: TRBV11-2
J gene: TRBJ2-1
clone size: .
D gene: .
CDR3 protein: CASSLSGALYNEQFF
CDR3 DNA: TGTGCCAGCAGCCTGTCCGGGGCCCTCTACAATGAGCAGTTCTTC

V gene: TRBV6-5
J gene: TRBJ2-7
clone size: many
D gene: TRBD2
CDR3 protein: CASSYELLAGADEQYF
CDR3 DNA: TGTGCCAGCAGTTACGAATTACTAGCGGGAGCAGACGAGCAGTACTTC

V gene: TRBV10-1
J gene: TRBJ1-1
clone size: .
D gene: .
CDR3 protein: CASSVRPDTEAFF
CDR3 DNA: TGCGCCAGCAGTGTCCGCCCAGACACTGAAGCTTTCTTT

V gene: TRBV7-2
J gene: TRBJ2-6
clone size: .
D gene: TRBD1
CDR3 protein: CASSPRQGGSGANVLTF
CDR3 DNA: TGTGCCAGCAGCCCCAGACAGGGCGGCTCTGGGGCCAACGTCCTGACTTTC

V gene: TRBV10-2
J gene: TRBJ2-5
clone size: many
D gene: TRBD1
CDR3 protein: CASGTGGNMETQYF
CDR3 DNA: TGCGCCAGCGGGACAGGGGGGAATATGGAGACCCAGTACTTC

V gene: TRBV7-8
J gene: TRBJ2-2
clone size: .
D gene: .
CDR3 protein: CASSYFRGDTGPGSCFF
CDR3 DNA: .

V gene: TRBV5-1
J gene: TRBJ2-2
clone size: many
D gene: .
CDR3 protein: CASSLVLYTGELFF
CDR3 DNA: TGCGCCAGCAGCTTGGTGCTGTACACCGGGGAGCTGTTTTTT

V gene: TRBV29-1
J gene: TRBJ1-2
clone size: few
D gene: TRBD1
CDR3 protein: CSVERDRGAGYTF
CDR3 DNA: TGCAGCGTTGAAAGGGACAGGGGAGCCGGCTACACCTTC

V gene: TRBV27
J gene: TRBJ2-1
clone size: many
D gene: .
CDR3 protein: CASSSRAHEQFF
CDR3 DNA: TGTGCCAGCAGTTCTAGAGCTCATGAGCAGTTCTTC

V gene: TRBV6-1
J gene: TRBJ2-3
clone size: few
D gene: .
CDR3 protein: CASTSRRTQYF
CDR3 DNA: TGTGCCAGCACCAGCAGGCGTACGCAGTATTTT

V gene: TRBV7-2
J gene: TRBJ2-3
clone size: few
D gene: TRBD2
CDR3 protein: CASSPLAGVLTDTQYF
CDR3 DNA: TGTGCCAGCAGCCCGCTAGCGGGGGTGCTCACAGATACGCAGTATTTT

V gene: TRBV6-1
J gene: TRBJ2-4
clone size: many
D gene: .
CDR3 protein: CASSEPGLAKNIQYF
CDR3 DNA: TGTGCCAGCAGTGAGCCAGGGCTAGCCAAAAACATTCAGTACTTC

V gene: TRBV9
J gene: TRBJ1-1
clone size: few
D gene: .
CDR3 protein: CASSVDDPGNTEAFF
CDR3 DNA: TGTGCCAGCAGCGTAGATGACCCAGGGAACACTGAAGCTTTCTTT

V gene: TRBV5-1
J gene: TRBJ2-5
clone size: few
D gene: TRBD2
CDR3 protein: CASSSGTNQETQYF
CDR3 DNA: TGCGCCAGCAGCTCCGGGACTAACCAAGAGACCCAGTACTTC

V gene: TRBV15
J gene: TRBJ1-3
clone size: many
D gene: TRBD1
CDR3 protein: CATSRDTGAGNTIYF
CDR3 DNA: TGTGCCACCAGCAGAGATACAGGGGCTGGAAACACCATATATTTT

V gene: TRBV2
J gene: TRBJ2-3
clone size: many
D gene: TRBD2
CDR3 protein: CASMTTGTSGDTQYF
CDR3 DNA: TGTGCCAGCATGACGACCGGGACTAGCGGTGATACGCAGTATTTT

V gene: TRBV7-4
J gene: TRBJ1-5
clone size: many
D gene: .
CDR3 protein: CASSSGQDNQPQHF
CDR3 DNA: TGTGCCAGCAGCTCGGGACAAGACAATCAGCCCCAGCATTTT

V gene: TRBV6-1
J gene: TRBJ2-3
clone size: .
D gene: .
CDR3 protein: CALRRGSSTDTQYF
CDR3 DNA: TGTGCCCTGAGACGCGGTTCTAGCACAGATACGCAGTATTTT

V gene: TRBV7-8
J gene: TRBJ2-3
clone size: many
D gene: .
CDR3 protein: CASSSPPSTDTQYF
CDR3 DNA: TGTGCCAGCAGCTCCCCACCCAGCACAGATACGCAGTATTTT

V gene: TRBV5-1
J gene: TRBJ2-7
clone size: .
D gene: .
CDR3 protein: CASNPTALSSYEQYF
CDR3 DNA: TGCGCCAGCAACCCGACAGCCCTCAGCTCCTACGAGCAGTACTTC

V gene: TRBV28
J gene: TRBJ1-1
clone size: many
D gene: .
CDR3 protein: CASTVNTEAFF
CDR3 DNA: TGTGCCAGCACAGTGAACACTGAAGCTTTCTTT

V gene: TRBV5-1
J gene: TRBJ2-6
clone size: .
D gene: .
CDR3 protein: CASGAATRDNVLTF
CDR3 DNA: TGCGCCAGCGGTGCGGCGACGAGGGACAACGTCCTGACTTTC

V gene: TRBV12-3/TRBV12-4
J gene: TRBJ2-7
clone size: few
D gene: TRBD1
CDR3 protein: CASSPGDRDSRTYEQYF
CDR3 DNA: TGTGCCAGCAGTCCCGGTGACCGGGACAGCCGAACCTACGAGCAGTACTTC

V gene: TRBV4-2
J gene: TRBJ2-7
clone size: many
D gene: .
CDR3 protein: CASSQGQGGLNYEQYF
CDR3 DNA: TGTGCCAGCAGCCAGGGTCAAGGGGGACTTAACTACGAGCAGTACTTC

V gene: TRBV7-9
J gene: TRBJ2-3
clone size: many
D gene: TRBD2
CDR3 protein: CASSSSGTSGSDTQYF
CDR3 DNA: TGTGCCAGCAGCTCTTCCGGGACTAGCGGATCAGATACGCAGTATTTT

V gene: TRBV7-2
J gene: TRBJ1-6
clone size: .
D gene: .
CDR3 protein: CASSQGRTPNSPLHF
CDR3 DNA: TGTGCCAGCAGCCAAGGACGGACACCTAATTCACCCCTCCACTTT